Each of the 28 T cell receptor beta chains below was sequenced from the same sample in a study of radiotherapy plus CTLA-4 blockade in lung cancer. Only in-frame clones appear in the TCRdb table, and some are missing; sequencing was by immunoSEQ multiplex PCR. The data contain approximately 77,000 clones, about four fifths of them singletons. The sequencing used peripheral blood, collected from a patient treated with radiotherapy plus ipilimumab. The receptor set was obtained from a human donor with non-small cell lung cancer whose response to radiotherapy plus ipilimumab could not be evaluated. Some clones in this sample may be carry-over from other donors' samples.

The gene calls are TRBV5-5 and TRBJ2-3; D is possibly TRBD2 (7 bases). CDR1 is SGHKS, CDR2 YYEKEE, per germline (reference sequence). CDR3 size: 15 residues. Between the trimmed V and J ends, which lost 3 bases and 3 bases, there was a span of 14 bases. The CDR3 protein is CASSWGGPGTDTQYF. The CDR3 DNA reads TGTGCCAGCAGCTGGGGGGGGCCAGGGACAGATACGCAGTATTTT.

J is TRBJ2-2 and V is TRBV11-2; D gene uncertain. Between the trimmed V and J ends, which lost 1 base and 4 bases, there was a span of 4 bases. The CDR3 length is 13 residues. Germline CDR1 and CDR2: SGHAT and FQNNGV. As DNA, the CDR3 is TGTGCCAGCAGCTTAGGTCTCACCGGGGAGCTGTTTTTT. Encoded protein: CASSLGLTGELFF.

The rearrangement joins TRBV5-4 to TRBJ1-1; D gene ambiguous. Trimming shortened V by 1 base and J by 5 bases, and 6 bases separated the two germline ends. Germline CDR1 SGHNT, CDR2 YYREEE (reference sequence). The CDR3 length is 12 residues. This CDR3 reads CASSLSQTEAFF. CDR3 DNA: TGTGCCAGCAGCTTGTCACAAACTGAAGCTTTCTTT. The full variable domain, with the rest looked up from reference TRBV5-4 and TRBJ1-1, is ETGVTQSPTHLIKTRGQQVTLRCSSQSGHNTVSWYQQALGQGPQFIFQYYREEENGRGNFPPRFSGLQFPNYSSELNVNALELDDSALYLCASSLSQTEAFFGQGTRLTVV.

The CDR3 is CASSPQGRNTIYF. CDR3 bases: TGTGCCAGCTCACCGCAGGGGAGAAACACCATATATTTT. The genes are TRBV18 and TRBJ1-3; D perhaps matches TRBD1 (6 bases). This CDR3 spans 13 amino acids. The germline V gene encodes CDR1 KGHSH and CDR2 LQKENI. The V end was cut by 3 bases, the J end by 5 bases, with 8 bases between.

The CDR3 DNA follows: TGTGCCAGCAGCCCTTCTGGGGCCAACGTCCTGACTTTC. Translated: CASSPSGANVLTF. The chain joins TRBV11-3 to TRBJ2-6; D call uncertain. Trimming pared 5 bases from V and 1 base from J, leaving 3 bases between. CDR1 SGHNT and CDR2 YENEEA come from the germline V gene. CDR3 size: 13 residues.

V is TRBV19 and J is TRBJ2-6, with 8 bases identical to TRBD2. After removal of 7 bases from V and 3 bases from J, the junction contained 8 bases not matched to a gene. CDR1 and CDR2 from the germline V gene are LNHDA and SQIVND (reference sequence). This CDR3 contains 16 residues. CDR3 protein: CASMPGGADGANVLTF. The CDR3 nucleotides are TGTGCCAGTATGCCCGGGGGGGCCGATGGGGCCAACGTCCTGACTTTC.

The rearrangement uses TRBV27 and TRBJ1-2, with D unclear. This CDR3 spans 15 amino acids. The germline V gene encodes CDR1 MNHEY and CDR2 SMNVEV (reference sequence). Trimming stripped 4 bases from V and 1 base from J, with 13 bases between. The CDR3 DNA reads TGTGCCAGCAGTTCGGCAGGAAACATTAACTATGGCTACACCTTC. Protein sequence: CASSSAGNINYGYTF.

V usage is TRBV6-5 and J usage is TRBJ1-1; D is undetermined. V was trimmed by 4 bases and J by 0 bases, leaving 9 bases between them. The CDR3 sequence is 14 residues long. The germline gives CDR1 MNHEY, CDR2 SVGAGI. The CDR3 reads CASSSPGMNTEAFF. CDR3 coding DNA: TGTGCCAGCAGTTCCCCCGGGATGAACACTGAAGCTTTCTTT.

The sample holds one count of this clone. V gene TRBV18 combines with J gene TRBJ1-4; TRBD1 might be the D (5 bases). Trimming took 2 bases from V and 4 from J, leaving 8 bases between them. The V gene's germline CDR1 is KGHSH and CDR2 LQKENI. The CDR3 has 14 residues. The CDR3 coding sequence is TGTGCCAGCTCACCAGGGGCCCTTAATGAAAAACTGTTTTTT. Translated, it gives CASSPGALNEKLFF.

The V and J genes are TRBV7-9 and TRBJ2-5, with D perhaps TRBD2 (6 bases). The V gene lost 5 bases and the J gene lost 3 bases, with 10 bases spanning the gap. The CDR3 totals 13 residues. Per the germline V gene, CDR1 is SEHNR and CDR2 is FQNEAQ (reference sequence). The CDR3, as DNA: TGTGCCAGCAGCCGGGACTGGGAAGAGACCCAGTACTTC. This sequence encodes CASSRDWEETQYF.

The rearrangement links TRBV19 to TRBJ1-2; unclear D gene. Trimming cost V 8 bases and J 0 bases, with 13 bases left between them. CDR1 and CDR2 (germline): LNHDA, SQIVND (reference sequence). The CDR3 is made up of 14 amino acids. CDR3 sequence (DNA): TGTGCCAGTCACACCTCCTCGTCTAACTATGGCTACACCTTC. It codes for CASHTSSSNYGYTF. The full variable domain, its missing parts supplied by reference TRBV19 and TRBJ1-2, is DGGITQSPKYLFRKEGQNVTLSCEQNLNHDAMYWYRQDPGQGLRLIYYSQIVNDFQKGDIAEGYSVSREKKESFPLTVTSAQKNPTAFYLCASHTSSSNYGYTFGSGTRLTVV.

The chain links TRBV5-4 to TRBJ2-5; D possibly corresponds to TRBD2 (5 bases). The J call is doubtful: the DNA matches TRBJ2-7 better. Germline V gene lookup returns CDR1 SGHNT and CDR2 YYREEE (reference sequence). The CDR3 covers 12 residues. The CDR3 reads CASSLGSDEQYF. The CDR3 DNA reads as TGTGCCAGCAGCTTGGGTAGCGACGAGCAGTACTTC.

The chain has TRBV6-1 and TRBJ1-4; D not resolved. The CDR3 has 13 amino acids. Trimming shortened V by 7 bases and J by 4 bases, and 10 bases separated the two germline ends. Germline-derived CDR1 and CDR2 are MNHNS and SASEGT. The CDR3 nucleotides are TGTGCCAGCAAGGTGGGAGGTAATGAAAAACTGTTTTTT. Translating it yields CASKVGGNEKLFF.

The chain is built from TRBV10-3 and TRBJ2-2, with a possible D match to TRBD1 (8 bases). The germline V gene encodes CDR1 ENHRY and CDR2 SYGVKD. V was trimmed by 3 bases and J by 5 bases, leaving 16 bases between them. This CDR3 is 16 amino acids long. CDR3 in amino acids: CAISDLTGGGTGELFF. The CDR3 region has the DNA TGTGCCATCAGTGATCTAACAGGGGGGGGGACCGGGGAGCTGTTTTTT.

J is TRBJ2-3 and V is TRBV19, with D perhaps TRBD2 (6 bases). This CDR3 has 18 amino acids. Germline V lookup: CDR1 LNHDA, CDR2 SQIVND (reference sequence). V was clipped by 4 bases and J by 4 bases, with 24 bases between them. CDR3 region: CASSKEGRWNLLPDTQYF. In DNA form, the CDR3 reads TGTGCCAGTAGTAAGGAGGGACGCTGGAATTTATTACCAGATACGCAGTATTTT.

The chain has TRBV5-1 and TRBJ2-5; 7 positions match TRBD1. The junction had 6 bases not matched to a gene; V was cut back by 4 bases and J by 3 bases. Per germline, CDR1 SGHRS and CDR2 YFSETQ. This CDR3 is 14 amino acids long. CDR3 in DNA: TGCGCCAGCAGCCCAGGACAGGACGAAGAGACCCAGTACTTC. This codes for CASSPGQDEETQYF.

The rearrangement joins TRBV5-1 to TRBJ2-2, with TRBD1 identical over 7 bases. The CDR3 is made up of 15 amino acids. V trimming: 2 bases; J trimming: 6 bases; junction bases outside the gene matches: 7. Germline CDR1 is SGHRS and CDR2 is YFSETQ. This CDR3 reads CASSFEGGISGELFF. Here the CDR3 DNA reads TGCGCCAGCAGCTTTGAAGGGGGCATCTCCGGGGAGCTGTTTTTT.

The chain carries TRBV6-1 and TRBJ1-1; D is uncertain. Germline V gene sequence: CDR1 MNHNS, CDR2 SASEGT. This CDR3 spans 15 amino acids. V dropped 4 bases and J dropped 3 bases, with 15 bases sitting between them. The CDR3 loop is CASSGGPGRHTEAFF. The CDR3 coding sequence is TGTGCCAGCAGTGGTGGACCCGGGAGGCACACTGAAGCTTTCTTT.

As concerns this clone: This same CDR3 is encoded by further DNA sequences in the sample. The genes are TRBV6-5 and TRBJ1-6; D is ambiguous. The V gene's germline CDR1 is MNHEY and CDR2 SVGAGI. This CDR3 comprises 13 residues. V lost 2 bases and J lost 9, with 8 bases in between. This chain's CDR3 is CASSYAEVSPLHF. As DNA, the CDR3 is TGTGCCAGCAGTTACGCAGAAGTTTCACCCCTCCACTTT.

The chain uses TRBV7-3 and TRBJ2-1; D is possibly TRBD1 (5 bases). Germline loops: CDR1 SGHTA, CDR2 FQGTGA. Trimming left V 3 bases short and J 5 bases short, with 8 bases between. The CDR3 extends over 13 amino acids. In DNA, the CDR3 is TGTGCCAGCAGCTTTAGCAGGGACAATGAGCAGTTCTTC. This gives the protein CASSFSRDNEQFF.

This chain uses TRBV7-2 with TRBJ1-1; a possible D gene is TRBD1 (6 bases). Germline CDR1 reads SGHTA; CDR2 reads FQGNSA. The V gene lost 5 bases and the J gene lost 4 bases, with 14 bases spanning the gap. This CDR3 contains 14 residues. The CDR3 DNA is TGTGCCAGCAGCACAGGGTTTTCGGCCACTGAAGCTTTCTTT. Translated, it gives CASSTGFSATEAFF.

This sequence joins TRBV5-1 and TRBJ2-3; 9 bases align to TRBD2. CDR1 and CDR2 (germline): SGHRS, YFSETQ. With 4 bases clipped from V and 0 bases from J, the junction kept 9 bases outside the gene matches. The CDR3 is 17 amino acids. The DNA of the CDR3 is TGCGCCAGCAGCGCAAAAACGAGCGGGGGGAGCACAGATACGCAGTATTTT. As protein: CASSAKTSGGSTDTQYF.

The chain is built from TRBV7-8 and TRBJ1-1; 10 positions match TRBD1. The CDR3 extends over 15 amino acids. V shed 1 base and J 3 bases; nucleotides not matched to a gene: 2. Per the germline V gene, CDR1 is SGHVS and CDR2 is FQNEAQ. CDR3 DNA: TGTGCCAGCAGCTTAGGGGACAGGGGCCACACTGAAGCTTTCTTT. This translates into CASSLGDRGHTEAFF.

This clone came up a few times. The chain carries TRBV7-2 and TRBJ2-3, with 10 bases lining up with TRBD2. The CDR3 has 16 amino acids. V lost 5 bases, J lost 2 bases, and 7 bases stayed unmatched. Germline lookup yields CDR1 SGHTA and CDR2 FQGNSA. The CDR3 loop reads CASSKLAGKTTDTQYF. CDR3 DNA: TGTGCCAGCAGCAAACTAGCGGGGAAAACCACAGATACGCAGTATTTT.

On this clone: This sample also contains other DNA sequences that code for the same CDR3. V gene TRBV9 combines with J gene TRBJ1-3, with a tentative D call TRBD1 (5 bases). Germline-derived CDR1 and CDR2 are SGDLS and YYNGEE. V lost 0 bases and J 2 bases, leaving 6 bases between the germline ends. CDR3 size: 14 residues. The CDR3 sequence: CASSVGGAGNTIYF. In nucleotides, the CDR3 is TGTGCCAGCAGCGTAGGGGGGGCTGGAAACACCATATATTTT.

The V and J genes are TRBV11-2 and TRBJ1-5; no firm D call. The germline V gene has CDR1 SGHAT and CDR2 FQNNGV. The CDR3 loop spans 13 amino acids. V was cut by 5 bases and J by 5 bases, with 10 bases left in between. CDR3 DNA sequence: TGTGCCAGCAGCGCCCTAGAGTATCAGCCCCAGCATTTT. Its protein is CASSALEYQPQHF.

This clone was seen more than once but under ten times. The chain's CDR3 is CASSAAPGGGTYEQYF. The CDR3 coding sequence is TGTGCCAGCAGTGCGGCCCCCGGCGGGGGAACCTACGAGCAGTACTTC. The V call is TRBV6-6, the J call TRBJ2-7; 7 positions match TRBD2. In germline, CDR1 is MNHNY, CDR2 SVGAGI (reference sequence). The CDR3 is made up of 16 amino acids. V dropped 5 bases and J dropped 2; count of bases not matched to a gene: 12.

The V call is TRBV5-1, the J call TRBJ1-3; D perhaps matches TRBD1 (6 bases). The CDR3 is 15 residues long. CDR1 is SGHRS, CDR2 YFSETQ, per germline. Between the trimmed V and J ends, which lost 4 bases and 2 bases, there was a span of 13 bases. The CDR3 reads CASSEPGGTGNTIYF. As DNA, the CDR3 is TGCGCCAGCAGCGAACCGGGGGGCACTGGAAACACCATATATTTT.